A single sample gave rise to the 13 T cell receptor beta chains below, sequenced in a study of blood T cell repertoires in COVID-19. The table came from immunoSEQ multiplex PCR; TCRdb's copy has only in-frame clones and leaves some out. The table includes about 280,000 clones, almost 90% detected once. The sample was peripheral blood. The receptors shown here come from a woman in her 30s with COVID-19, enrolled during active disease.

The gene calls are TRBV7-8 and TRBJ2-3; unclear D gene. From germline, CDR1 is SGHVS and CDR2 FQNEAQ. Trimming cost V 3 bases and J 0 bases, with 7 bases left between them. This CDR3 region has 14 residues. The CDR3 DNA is TGTGCCAGCAGCTTCACGACTAGCACAGATACGCAGTATTTT. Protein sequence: CASSFTTSTDTQYF.

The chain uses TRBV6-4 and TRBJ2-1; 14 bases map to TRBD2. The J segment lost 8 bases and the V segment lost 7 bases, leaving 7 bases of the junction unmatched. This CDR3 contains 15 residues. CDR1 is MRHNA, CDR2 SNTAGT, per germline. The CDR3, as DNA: TGTGCCAGCACCAGACTAGCGGGAGGGTCCGATGAGCAGTTCTTC. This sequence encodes CASTRLAGGSDEQFF.

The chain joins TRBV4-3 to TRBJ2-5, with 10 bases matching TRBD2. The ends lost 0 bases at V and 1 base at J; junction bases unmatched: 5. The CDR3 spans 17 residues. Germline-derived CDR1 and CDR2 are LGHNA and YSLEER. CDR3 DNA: TGCGCCAGCAGCCAAGATCGAGCGGGAGGGCTCCAAGAGACCCAGTACTTC. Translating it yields CASSQDRAGGLQETQYF.

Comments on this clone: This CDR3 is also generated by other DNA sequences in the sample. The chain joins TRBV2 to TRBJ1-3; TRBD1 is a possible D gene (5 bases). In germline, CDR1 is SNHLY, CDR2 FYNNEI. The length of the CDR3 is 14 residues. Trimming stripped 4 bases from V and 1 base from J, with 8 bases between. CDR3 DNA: TGTGCCAGCAGTGCCCAGGGTTCTGGAAACACCATATATTTT. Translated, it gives CASSAQGSGNTIYF.

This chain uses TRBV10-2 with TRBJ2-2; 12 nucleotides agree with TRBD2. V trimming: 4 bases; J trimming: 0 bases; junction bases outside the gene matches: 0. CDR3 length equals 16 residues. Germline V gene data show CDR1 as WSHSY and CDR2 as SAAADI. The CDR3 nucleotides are TGCGCCAGCAGTGGACTAGCGGGGGCGAACACCGGGGAGCTGTTTTTT. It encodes CASSGLAGANTGELFF.

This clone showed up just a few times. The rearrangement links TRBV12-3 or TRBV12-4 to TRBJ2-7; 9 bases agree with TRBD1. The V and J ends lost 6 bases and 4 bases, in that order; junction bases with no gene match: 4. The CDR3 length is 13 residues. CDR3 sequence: CASRPGQGYEQYF. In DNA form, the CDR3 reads TGTGCCAGCAGGCCCGGACAGGGGTACGAGCAGTACTTC.

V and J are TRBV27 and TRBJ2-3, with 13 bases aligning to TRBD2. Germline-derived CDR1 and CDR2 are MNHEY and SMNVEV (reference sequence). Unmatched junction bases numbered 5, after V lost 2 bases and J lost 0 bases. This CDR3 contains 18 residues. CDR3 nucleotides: TGTGCCAGCAGTTTAGACGGGACTAGCGGGACAAGCACAGATACGCAGTATTTT. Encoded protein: CASSLDGTSGTSTDTQYF.

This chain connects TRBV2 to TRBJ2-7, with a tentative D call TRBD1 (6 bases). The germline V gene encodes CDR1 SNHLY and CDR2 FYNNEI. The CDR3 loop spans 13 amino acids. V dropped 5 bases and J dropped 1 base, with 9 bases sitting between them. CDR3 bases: TGTGCCAGCAGTAGGGACACATCCTACGAGCAGTACTTC. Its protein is CASSRDTSYEQYF.

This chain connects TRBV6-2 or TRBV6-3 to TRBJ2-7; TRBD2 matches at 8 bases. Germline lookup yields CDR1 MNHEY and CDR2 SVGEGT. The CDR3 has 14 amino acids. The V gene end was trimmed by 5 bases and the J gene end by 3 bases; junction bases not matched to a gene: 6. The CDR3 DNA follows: TGTGCCAGCAGTCTGTTAGCGGGATACTACGAGCAGTACTTC. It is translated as CASSLLAGYYEQYF.

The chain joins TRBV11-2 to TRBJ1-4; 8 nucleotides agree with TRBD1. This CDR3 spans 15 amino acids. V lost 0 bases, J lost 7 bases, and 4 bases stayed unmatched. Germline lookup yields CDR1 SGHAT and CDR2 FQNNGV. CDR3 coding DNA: TGTGCCAGCAGCTTAGACAGGGGGCGAAGTGAAAAACTGTTTTTT. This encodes CASSLDRGRSEKLFF. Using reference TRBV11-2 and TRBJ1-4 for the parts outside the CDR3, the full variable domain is EAGVAQSPRYKIIEKRQSVAFWCNPISGHATLYWYQQILGQGPKLLIQFQNNGVVDDSQLPKDRFSAERLKGVDSTLKIQPAKLEDSAVYLCASSLDRGRSEKLFFGSGTQLSVL.

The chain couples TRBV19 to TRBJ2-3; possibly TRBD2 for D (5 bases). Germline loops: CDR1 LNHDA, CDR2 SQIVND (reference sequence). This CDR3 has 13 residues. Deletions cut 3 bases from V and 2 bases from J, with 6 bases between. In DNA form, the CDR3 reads TGTGCCAGTAGTATCGGGAACACAGATACGCAGTATTTT. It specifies CASSIGNTDTQYF.

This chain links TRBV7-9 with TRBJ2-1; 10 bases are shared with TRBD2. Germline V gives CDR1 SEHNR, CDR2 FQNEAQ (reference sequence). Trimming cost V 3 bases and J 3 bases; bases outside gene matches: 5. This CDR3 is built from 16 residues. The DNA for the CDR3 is TGTGCCAGCAGCTTCGGGGCTAGCGGGGGCTACAATGAGCAGTTCTTC. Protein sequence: CASSFGASGGYNEQFF.

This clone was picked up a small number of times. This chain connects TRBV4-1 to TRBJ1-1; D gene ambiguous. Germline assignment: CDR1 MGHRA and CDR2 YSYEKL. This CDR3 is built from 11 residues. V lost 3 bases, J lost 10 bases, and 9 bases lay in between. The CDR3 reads CASSQGRGAFF. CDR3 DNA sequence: TGCGCCAGCAGCCAGGGTCGAGGAGCTTTCTTT.